The clone carrying this T cell receptor (beta chain) showed up just once. The record originates from a study of blood T cell repertoires in COVID-19. Study-wide context: COVID-19 samples from acute and convalescent phases originated in the United States, Italy and Spain. Nucleic acid was either cDNA or gDNA, and it came from T cells, B-cell-depleted T cells, or PBMCs.

V shed 5 bases and J 4 bases; nucleotides not matched to a gene: 6. The CDR3 runs 14 residues. From germline, CDR1 is SGHAT and CDR2 FQDESV (reference sequence). Per the original methods: Counts of nucleated cells, estimated from reference gene primer amplification, were obtained. Here immunoSEQ multiplex PCR was the method, and the copy in TCRdb shows in-frame clones only, minus some. That table supplies the V and J calls and clone size; D and trimming were determined from the DNA. The table shows approximately 330,000 clones, with approximately 86% occurring only once. V usage is TRBV11-1 and J usage is TRBJ2-5; TRBD1 agrees at 8 bases. Sequenced: peripheral blood. This TCR derives from a man under 40 with COVID-19, enrolled during active disease. The CDR3, as DNA: TGTGCCAGCAGCGACAGGGGCAAGGGAGAGACCCAGTACTTC. This translates into CASSDRGKGETQYF.